The rows below give T cell receptor beta chains drawn from one sample of a study of Graves' ophthalmopathy and Graves' hyperthyroidism. TCRdb redid the calling of the multiplex PCR reads with MiXCR, one entry per CDR3 protein. The sample lists more than 550,000 distinct CDR3 sequences; 35% to 45% were seen once. The sample comprised peripheral blood. The receptors were gathered from an adult man with Graves' ophthalmopathy. Both conserved end residues are part of each CDR3. Fields, in order: CDR3 DNA, CDR3 protein, D gene, clone size, J gene, V gene. D genes are given only for firm matches. Where a row states a size, it is once, few, many or the class of an expanded clone; other rows omit it.

TGCGCCAGCAGCCCAAGTCCAGCGGGGAGTACCGGGGAGCTGTTTTTT CASSPSPAGSTGELFF TRBD2 . TRBJ2-2 TRBV4-1
TGTGCCAGCAGCCAAGTTCGGGCAGGGGCGCCCCCTGACCAGTACTTC CASSQVRAGAPPDQYF . . TRBJ2-7 TRBV9
TGCAGCGCCCGGATCGGGACGGAAGACAACTATGGCTACACCTTC CSARIGTEDNYGYTF . . TRBJ1-2 TRBV29-1
TGTGCCACCAGCAGATCCCGGACAGGGGTCGGGGCCAACGTCCTGACTTTC CATSRSRTGVGANVLTF TRBD1 many TRBJ2-6 TRBV15
TGTGCCAGCATCCCCGGGACAGCAACTAATGAAAAACTGTTTTTT CASIPGTATNEKLFF TRBD1 . TRBJ1-4 TRBV6-6
TGCAGCCAGGCTGTGGGCGGGACGGACGAGCAGTACTTC CSQAVGGTDEQYF . . TRBJ2-7 TRBV29-1
TGTGCCAGCAGCTTAGAGGGGTTGGCCGAGCAGTACTTC CASSLEGLAEQYF . many TRBJ2-7 TRBV7-3
TGTGCCAGCAGCGCCGGGACTAGCCCTCTGAAAGAGACCCAGTACTTC CASSAGTSPLKETQYF TRBD2 many TRBJ2-5 TRBV9
TGCAGCGTCCCAGCGGCGACGGGACAGGGGGCGCCTGGCGAGCAGTACTTC CSVPAATGQGAPGEQYF TRBD1 many TRBJ2-7 TRBV29-1
TGTGCCACCAACTCCGGCGGGCCATATAGCAATCAGCCCCAGCATTTT CATNSGGPYSNQPQHF . many TRBJ1-5 TRBV15